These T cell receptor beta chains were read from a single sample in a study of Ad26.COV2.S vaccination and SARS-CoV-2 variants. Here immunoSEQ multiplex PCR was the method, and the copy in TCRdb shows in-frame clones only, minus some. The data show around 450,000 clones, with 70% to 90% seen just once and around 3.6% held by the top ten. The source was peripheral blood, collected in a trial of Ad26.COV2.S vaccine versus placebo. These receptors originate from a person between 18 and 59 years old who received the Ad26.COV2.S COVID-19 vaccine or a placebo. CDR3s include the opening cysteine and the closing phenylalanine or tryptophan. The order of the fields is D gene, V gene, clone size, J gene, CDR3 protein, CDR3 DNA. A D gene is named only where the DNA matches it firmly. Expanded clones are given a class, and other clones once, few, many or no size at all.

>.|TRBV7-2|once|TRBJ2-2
CARPAGRGSGELFF
TGTGCCAGGCCGGCGGGGCGGGGTTCCGGGGAGCTGTTTTTT
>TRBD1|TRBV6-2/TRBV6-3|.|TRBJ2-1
CASSYQGQFSYNEQFF
TGTGCCAGCAGTTATCAGGGACAGTTTTCCTACAATGAGCAGTTCTTC
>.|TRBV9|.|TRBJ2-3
CASSLGLTPRAQYF
TGTGCCAGCAGCCTCGGACTCACCCCTCGGGCGCAGTATTTT
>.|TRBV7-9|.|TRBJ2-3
CASSSDTGWDTQYF
TGTGCCAGCAGCTCGGACACCGGATGGGATACGCAGTATTTT
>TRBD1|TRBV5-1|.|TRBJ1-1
CASSLVVLGTVNTEAFF
TGCGCCAGCAGCTTGGTGGTATTGGGGACAGTGAACACTGAAGCTTTCTTT
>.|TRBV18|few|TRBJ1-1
CASSPRGNTEAFF
TGTGCCAGCTCACCGAGGGGTAACACTGAAGCTTTCTTT
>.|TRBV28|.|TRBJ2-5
CASSWGMRETQYF
TGTGCCAGCAGTTGGGGCATGAGAGAGACCCAGTACTTC
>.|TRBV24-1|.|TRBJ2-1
CATQGDSYNEQFF
TGTGCCACCCAGGGCGACTCTTACAATGAGCAGTTCTTC
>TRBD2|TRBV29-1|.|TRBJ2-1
CSAMKLAGYYNEQFF
TGCAGCGCCATGAAACTAGCGGGTTACTACAATGAGCAGTTCTTC
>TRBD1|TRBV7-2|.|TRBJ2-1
CASSLALGQGYNEQFF
TGTGCCAGCAGCTTAGCTTTGGGACAGGGTTACAATGAGCAGTTCTTC
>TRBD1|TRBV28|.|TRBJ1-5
CASSSDRGLSQPQHF
TGTGCCAGCAGCTCGGACAGGGGGCTAAGTCAGCCCCAGCATTTT
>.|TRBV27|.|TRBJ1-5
CASTILASDQPQHF
TGTGCCAGCACAATCCTGGCTTCGGATCAGCCCCAGCATTTT
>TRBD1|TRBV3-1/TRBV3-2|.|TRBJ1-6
CASSHQTGGNSPLHF
TGTGCCAGCAGCCACCAAACAGGGGGCAATTCACCCCTCCACTTT
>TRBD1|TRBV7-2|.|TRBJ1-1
CASSPRTGAYTEAFF
TGTGCCAGCAGCCCTAGGACAGGTGCCTACACTGAAGCTTTCTTT
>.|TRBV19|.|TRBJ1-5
CASSMGLHQPQHF
TGTGCCAGTAGTATGGGGCTGCATCAGCCCCAGCATTTT
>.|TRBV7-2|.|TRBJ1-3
CASNQGSGNTIYF
TGTGCCAGCAACCAGGGCTCTGGAAACACCATATATTTT
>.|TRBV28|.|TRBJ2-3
CASSLDEYDTQYF
TGTGCCAGCAGTTTAGATGAATACGATACGCAGTATTTT
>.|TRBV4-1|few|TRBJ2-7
CASSRSQGSSYEQYF
TGCGCCAGCAGCCGCTCCCAGGGGAGCTCCTACGAGCAGTACTTC
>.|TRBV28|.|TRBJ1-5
CASSLRGASNQPQHF
TGTGCCAGCAGTTTACGCGGGGCTAGCAATCAGCCCCAGCATTTT
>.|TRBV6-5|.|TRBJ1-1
CASRDWGTEAFF
TGTGCCAGCAGGGATTGGGGGACTGAAGCTTTCTTT
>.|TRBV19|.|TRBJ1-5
CASTPLWGGYSNQPQHF
TGTGCCAGTACGCCTTTGTGGGGAGGGTATAGCAATCAGCCCCAGCATTTT
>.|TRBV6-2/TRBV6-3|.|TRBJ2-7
CASSVDLLLSYEQYF
TGTGCCAGCAGCGTCGATCTCCTCCTTTCCTACGAGCAGTACTTC
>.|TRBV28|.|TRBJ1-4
CASSSPTGISSHGNEKLFF
TGTGCCAGCAGTTCCCCCACGGGGATTTCTAGTCACGGTAATGAAAAACTGTTTTTT
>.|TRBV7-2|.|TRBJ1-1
CASSFRGTQLAFF
TGTGCCAGCAGTTTCCGGGGCACTCAGTTGGCTTTCTTT
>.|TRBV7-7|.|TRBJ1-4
CASSLTRGEKLFF
TGTGCTAGCAGCTTAACCAGGGGTGAAAAACTGTTTTTT
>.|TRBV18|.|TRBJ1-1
CASSTGSHTEAFF
TGTGCCAGCTCAACAGGGTCACACACTGAAGCTTTCTTT
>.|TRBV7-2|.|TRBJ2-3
CASSSYILGRGTDTQYF
TGTGCCAGCAGCTCCTATATACTAGGGCGGGGCACAGATACGCAGTATTTT
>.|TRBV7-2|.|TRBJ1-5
CASSLGNQPQHF
TGTGCCAGCAGCTTAGGCAATCAGCCCCAGCATTTT
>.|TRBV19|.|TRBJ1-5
CASSPAGRGNQPQHF
TGTGCCAGTAGCCCCGCGGGCAGGGGCAATCAGCCCCAGCATTTT
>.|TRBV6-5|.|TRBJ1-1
CASGGTRTEAFF
TGTGCCAGCGGAGGGACTCGCACTGAAGCTTTCTTT
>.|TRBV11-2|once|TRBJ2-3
CASSLVGAYTDTQYF
TGTGCCAGCAGCTTAGTGGGTGCATATACAGATACGCAGTATTTT
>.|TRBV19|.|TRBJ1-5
CASSIPGTHQPQHF
TGTGCCAGTAGTATCCCGGGGACCCATCAGCCCCAGCATTTT
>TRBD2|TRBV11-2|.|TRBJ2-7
CASSFGTSGTSGEQYF
TGTGCCAGCAGCTTCGGGACTAGCGGGACCTCGGGCGAGCAGTACTTC
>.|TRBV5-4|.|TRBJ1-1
CASSLFLSANTEAFF
TGTGCCAGCAGCTTGTTTCTCAGCGCGAACACTGAAGCTTTCTTT
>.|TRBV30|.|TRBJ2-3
CAWRRSAHPQSTDTQYF
TGTGCCTGGAGGCGTAGCGCACACCCTCAGAGCACAGATACGCAGTATTTT
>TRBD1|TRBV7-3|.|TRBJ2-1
CASSQRQGAYNEQFF
TGTGCCAGCAGCCAAAGACAGGGGGCGTACAATGAGCAGTTCTTC
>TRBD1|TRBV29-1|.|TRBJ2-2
CSAGTGPGLFF
TGCAGCGCCGGGACAGGTCCAGGGCTGTTTTTT
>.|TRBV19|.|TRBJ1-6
CASTPTDLNSPLHF
TGTGCCAGTACCCCAACAGATCTGAATTCACCCCTCCACTTT
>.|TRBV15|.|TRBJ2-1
CATSREVLRYNEQFF
TGTGCCACCAGCAGAGAGGTCCTACGTTACAATGAGCAGTTCTTC
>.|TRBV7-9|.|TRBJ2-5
CASSRGSQETQYF
TGTGCCAGCAGCCGGGGGTCCCAAGAGACCCAGTACTTC
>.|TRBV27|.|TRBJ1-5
CASSLSSNQPQHF
TGTGCCAGCAGTTTAAGCAGCAATCAGCCCCAGCATTTT
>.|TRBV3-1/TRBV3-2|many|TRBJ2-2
CASSPGYHGELFF
TGTGCCAGCAGTCCAGGGTATCACGGGGAGCTGTTTTTT
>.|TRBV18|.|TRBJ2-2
CASSLGLTENTGELFF
TGTGCCAGCTCACTTGGACTAACCGAGAACACCGGGGAGCTGTTTTTT
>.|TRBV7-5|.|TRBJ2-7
CVRSCFRQGAVYEQYF
TGTGTCAGAAGCTGTTTTCGACAGGGGGCGGTTTACGAGCAGTACTTC
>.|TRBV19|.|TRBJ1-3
CASSTQANSGNTIYF
TGTGCCAGTAGTACCCAGGCGAACTCTGGAAACACCATATATTTT
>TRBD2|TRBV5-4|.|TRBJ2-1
CASSASGTNYNEQFF
TGTGCCAGCAGCGCTTCCGGGACTAACTACAATGAGCAGTTCTTC
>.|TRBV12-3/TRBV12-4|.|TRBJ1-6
CASSLGTNSPLHF
TGTGCCAGCAGTTTGGGCACTAATTCACCCCTCCACTTT
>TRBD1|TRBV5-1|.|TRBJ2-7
CASSLGQGNTYEQYF
TGCGCCAGCAGCTTGGGACAGGGAAACACCTACGAGCAGTACTTC
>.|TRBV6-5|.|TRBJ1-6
CASSPSRNSPLHF
TGTGCCAGCAGTCCAAGTCGGAATTCACCCCTCCACTTT
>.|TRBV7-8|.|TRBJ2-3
CASSSRQTSTDTQYF
TGTGCCAGCAGCTCCAGACAGACAAGCACAGATACGCAGTATTTT
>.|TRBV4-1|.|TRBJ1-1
CASSQDMRTANTEAFF
TGCGCCAGCAGCCAAGATATGAGGACAGCGAACACTGAAGCTTTCTTT
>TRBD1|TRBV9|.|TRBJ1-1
CASSVRGGDTEAFF
TGTGCCAGCAGCGTCAGGGGGGGTGACACTGAAGCTTTCTTT